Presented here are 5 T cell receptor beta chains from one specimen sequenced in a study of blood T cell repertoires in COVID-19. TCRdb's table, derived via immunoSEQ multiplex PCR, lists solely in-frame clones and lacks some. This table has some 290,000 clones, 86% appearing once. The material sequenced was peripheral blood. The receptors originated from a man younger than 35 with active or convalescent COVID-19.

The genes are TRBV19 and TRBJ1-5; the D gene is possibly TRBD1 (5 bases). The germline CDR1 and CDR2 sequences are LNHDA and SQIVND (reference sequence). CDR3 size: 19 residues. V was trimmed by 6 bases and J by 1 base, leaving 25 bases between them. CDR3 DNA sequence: TGTGCCAGTAGATCCATTGGACATTGGGAGGGACCGAGCAATCAGCCCCAGCATTTT. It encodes CASRSIGHWEGPSNQPQHF. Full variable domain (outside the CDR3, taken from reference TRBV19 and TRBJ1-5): DGGITQSPKYLFRKEGQNVTLSCEQNLNHDAMYWYRQDPGQGLRLIYYSQIVNDFQKGDIAEGYSVSREKKESFPLTVTSAQKNPTAFYLCASRSIGHWEGPSNQPQHFGDGTRLSIL.

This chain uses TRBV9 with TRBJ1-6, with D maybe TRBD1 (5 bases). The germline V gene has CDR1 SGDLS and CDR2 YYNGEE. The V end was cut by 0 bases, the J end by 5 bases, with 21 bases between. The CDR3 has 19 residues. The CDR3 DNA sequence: TGTGCCAGCAGCGTAGGAGGGAGGGCAGGGCTTTTCGATAATTCACCCCTCCACTTT. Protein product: CASSVGGRAGLFDNSPLHF.

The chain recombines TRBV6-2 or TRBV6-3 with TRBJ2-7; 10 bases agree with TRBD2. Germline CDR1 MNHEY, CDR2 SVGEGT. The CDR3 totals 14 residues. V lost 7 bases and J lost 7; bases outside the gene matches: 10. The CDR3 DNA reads TGTGCCAGCACCCCTAGCGGGAGTTCGTGGGAGCAGTACTTC. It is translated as CASTPSGSSWEQYF.

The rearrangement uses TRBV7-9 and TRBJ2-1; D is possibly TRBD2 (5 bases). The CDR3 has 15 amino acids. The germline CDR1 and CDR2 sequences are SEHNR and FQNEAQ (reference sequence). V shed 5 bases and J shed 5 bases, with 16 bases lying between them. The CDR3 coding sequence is TGTGCCAGCAGCCCCCGGGGTAGCCTAGACAATGAGCAGTTCTTC. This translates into CASSPRGSLDNEQFF. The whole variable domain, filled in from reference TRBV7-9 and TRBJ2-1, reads DTGVSQNPRHKITKRGQNVTFRCDPISEHNRLYWYRQTLGQGPEFLTYFQNEAQLEKSRLLSDRFSAERPKGSFSTLEIQRTEQGDSAMYLCASSPRGSLDNEQFFGPGTRLTVL.

Here the CDR3 reads CASSRLAGTSGMYEQYF. As DNA, the CDR3 is TGTGCCAGCAGCCGGCTTGCCGGGACTAGCGGAATGTACGAGCAGTACTTC. The chain recombines TRBV5-6 with TRBJ2-7; 11 bases match TRBD2. After removal of 4 bases from V and 4 bases from J, the junction contained 13 bases not matched to a gene. The germline V gene has CDR1 SGHDT and CDR2 YYEEEE. The CDR3 loop spans 17 amino acids.